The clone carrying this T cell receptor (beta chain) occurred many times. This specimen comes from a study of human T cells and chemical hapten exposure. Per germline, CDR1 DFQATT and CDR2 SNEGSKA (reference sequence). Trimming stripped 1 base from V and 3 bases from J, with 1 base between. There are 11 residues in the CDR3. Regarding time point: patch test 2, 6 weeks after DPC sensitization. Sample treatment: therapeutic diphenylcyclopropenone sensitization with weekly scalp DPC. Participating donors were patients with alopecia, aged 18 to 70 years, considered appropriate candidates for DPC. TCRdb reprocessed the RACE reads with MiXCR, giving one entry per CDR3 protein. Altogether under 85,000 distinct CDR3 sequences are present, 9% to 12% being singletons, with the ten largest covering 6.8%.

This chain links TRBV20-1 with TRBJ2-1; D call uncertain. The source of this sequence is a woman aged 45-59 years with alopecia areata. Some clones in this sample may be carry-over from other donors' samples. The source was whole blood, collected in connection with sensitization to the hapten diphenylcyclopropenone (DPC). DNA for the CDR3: TGCAGTGCTAGAGGCTACAATGAGCAGTTCTTC. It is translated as CSARGYNEQFF.